This T cell receptor beta chain was observed in a study of blood T cell repertoires in COVID-19. About the research overall: Sample material is recorded as cDNA or gDNA derived from T cells, B-cell-depleted T cells, or PBMCs.

As handled by the study authors: Reference gene primer amplification in the assay estimated nucleated cell counts. TCRdb's copy holds only in-frame clones and misses some; the assay was immunoSEQ multiplex PCR. That table supplies the V and J calls and clone size; D and trimming were determined from the DNA. This table has around 100,000 clones, about 90% appearing once. This clone was counted once. V lost 1 base and J lost 0; bases outside the gene matches: 2. Looked up from germline, CDR1 is SEHNR and CDR2 is FQNEAQ (reference sequence). CDR3 length equals 15 residues. The chain combines TRBV7-9 with TRBJ2-7; 8 positions agree with TRBD2. Sequencing input: peripheral blood. The sequence came from a man aged 30 to 39 in a cohort sampled during active COVID-19. The CDR3 sequence is CASSLERGPSYEQYF. The CDR3 nucleotides are TGTGCCAGCAGCTTAGAGCGGGGGCCCTCCTACGAGCAGTACTTC.